These 27 T cell receptor beta chains came from one sample sequenced in a study of T-cell memory formation after mild COVID-19. TCRdb analysed the 5' RACE reads with MiXCR anew, one entry per CDR3 protein. The sample records approximately 210,000 distinct CDR3 sequences, over 9.5% being singletons. Sequenced material: PBMCs or a T cell subset sorted from them (not recorded which). The receptors shown here come from a young man who had mild COVID-19 (a few samples of this study predate the infection). Cell type and time point are not known.

This chain joins TRBV14 and TRBJ2-1; D remains unclear. Germline V gene data show CDR1 as SGHDN and CDR2 as FVKESK. The V end lost 2 bases, the J end lost 9 bases, and 17 bases lay between the germline ends. The CDR3 runs to 15 residues. The CDR3 bases are TGTGCCAGCAGCCAAACCGGGTCCTTCACCGGTGAGCAGTTCTTC. This encodes CASSQTGSFTGEQFF.

The sample holds many counts of this clonotype. The V gene is TRBV27, the J gene TRBJ2-1; 10 positions match TRBD2. Germline V lookup: CDR1 MNHEY, CDR2 SMNVEV (reference sequence). CDR3 size: 16 residues. Trimming at V came to 6 bases and at J to 9 bases, leaving 14 bases not matched to a gene. CDR3 in amino acids: CASRRRPSGGSFEQFF. The DNA for the CDR3 is TGTGCCAGCAGACGACGACCTAGCGGGGGATCGTTTGAGCAGTTCTTC.

The table lists this clonotype with a few counts. The chain joins TRBV23-1 to TRBJ2-4; 7 nucleotides align to TRBD2. TRBV23-1 is reported as an ORF; its role is uncertain. The CDR3 extends over 13 amino acids. V was pared by 6 bases and J by 4 bases, with 3 bases of the junction left unmatched. CDR3 nucleotides: TGCGCCAGCAGCCGCGGGGGTAAAAACATTCAGTACTTC. This encodes CASSRGGKNIQYF.

The V gene is TRBV9, the J gene TRBJ2-7, with D perhaps matching TRBD1 or TRBD2 (5 bases each). Looked up from germline, CDR1 is SGDLS and CDR2 is YYNGEE. This CDR3 has 14 amino acids. With 3 bases removed from V and 2 bases from J, the gap between germline ends came to 12 bases. The CDR3 bases are TGTGCCAGCAGCGGCCGGGACGGTACCTACGAGCAGTACTTC. This codes for CASSGRDGTYEQYF.

This chain uses TRBV3-1 with TRBJ1-6; unclear D gene. The V end lost 1 base, the J end lost 12 bases, and 7 bases lay between the germline ends. CDR1 and CDR2 (germline): LGHDT, YNNKEL (reference sequence). The CDR3 loop spans 12 amino acids. The CDR3 DNA sequence: TGTGCCAGCAGCCAAGGCCGGGGACCCCTCCACTTT. The encoded protein is CASSQGRGPLHF.

V gene TRBV28 combines with J gene TRBJ1-4; weak D call: TRBD1 (5 bases). Trimming took 2 bases from V and 8 from J, leaving 6 bases between them. Germline CDR1 reads MDHEN; CDR2 reads SYDVKM. The CDR3 extends over 12 amino acids. The CDR3 DNA reads TGTGCCAGCAGTTTAAGGGGCGAAAAACTGTTTTTT. Translation: CASSLRGEKLFF.

The V call is TRBV7-9, the J call TRBJ1-1; 8 bases agree with TRBD1. Germline V gene lookup returns CDR1 SEHNR and CDR2 FQNEAQ (reference sequence). This CDR3 contains 14 residues. The J segment lost 0 bases and the V segment lost 8 bases, leaving 5 bases of the junction unmatched. CDR3: CASGGTGMNTEAFF. The CDR3 nucleotides are TGTGCCAGCGGTGGGACAGGCATGAACACTGAAGCTTTCTTT.

This clonotype was counted between two and nine times. This chain joins TRBV2 and TRBJ1-2; D not certain. Between the trimmed V and J ends, which lost 1 base and 4 bases, there was a span of 10 bases. The CDR3 loop spans 14 amino acids. Per germline, CDR1 SNHLY and CDR2 FYNNEI. The CDR3 loop reads CASSEVQTSYGYTF. In nucleotides, the CDR3 is TGTGCCAGCAGTGAAGTCCAGACCTCCTATGGCTACACCTTC.

With regard to this clonotype: The junction and the germline gene differ at one end; a read error may be behind it. The CDR3 reads CATSPRQQTNERLFF. CDR3 DNA sequence: TGTGCCACCAGCCCCCGACAGCAAACGAATGAAAGACTGTTTTTT. This rearrangement joins TRBV15 to TRBJ1-4, with TRBD1 as a possible D gene (5 bases). CDR1 and CDR2 from the germline V gene are LNHNV and YYDKDF (reference sequence). The CDR3 has 15 residues.

The chain couples TRBV10-3 to TRBJ2-7; 7 bases line up with TRBD2. J was trimmed by 0 bases and V by 0 bases; bases with no gene match: 2. Germline CDR1 ENHRY, CDR2 SYGVKD. This CDR3 contains 15 residues. The CDR3, as DNA: TGTGCCATCAGTGAGTCGCGGGGGAGCTCCTACGAGCAGTACTTC. It is translated as CAISESRGSSYEQYF.

The chain employs TRBV4-3 and TRBJ2-3, with 8 bases lining up with TRBD2. J was trimmed by 1 base and V by 4 bases; bases with no gene match: 7. Germline V CDR1 and CDR2: LGHNA, YSLEER. This CDR3 comprises 16 residues. The CDR3, as DNA: TGCGCCAGCAGCCGGGGACGGGAGGGGCGCACAGATACGCAGTATTTT. Its translation: CASSRGREGRTDTQYF.

This clonotype was seen only a few times. The chain is built from TRBV5-1 and TRBJ1-1; the match to TRBD1 covers 7 bases. This CDR3 spans 16 amino acids. CDR1 and CDR2 from the germline V gene are SGHRS and YFSETQ. V was pared by 3 bases and J by 2 bases, with 10 bases of the junction left unmatched. The CDR3, as DNA: TGCGCCAGCAGCTCTTCAGGGGGAGGAGGTAACACTGAAGCTTTCTTT. As protein: CASSSSGGGGNTEAFF.

The chain joins TRBV7-2 to TRBJ1-2; 9 nucleotides agree with TRBD1. The CDR3 extends over 15 amino acids. The V gene end was trimmed by 5 bases and the J gene end by 2 bases; junction bases not matched to a gene: 6. Germline lookup yields CDR1 SGHTA and CDR2 FQGNSA. The CDR3 is CASSRSTGGNYGYTF. DNA of the CDR3: TGTGCCAGCAGCCGCTCGACAGGGGGGAACTATGGCTACACCTTC.

This clonotype was seen more than once but under ten times. The chain joins TRBV15 to TRBJ1-1, with 7 bases aligning to TRBD1. J was trimmed by 5 bases and V by 4 bases; bases with no gene match: 4. The CDR3 consists of 13 residues. Germline values: CDR1 LNHNV, CDR2 YYDKDF (reference sequence). The CDR3 sequence: CATSTTGETEAFF. The CDR3 nucleotides read TGTGCCACCAGCACAACAGGGGAGACTGAAGCTTTCTTT.

This clonotype occurred a few times. This chain joins TRBV5-1 and TRBJ2-3; the D call may be TRBD1 or TRBD2 (6 bases each). The CDR3 sequence is 20 residues long. Germline loops: CDR1 SGHRS, CDR2 YFSETQ. V shed 4 bases and J shed 6 bases, with 33 bases lying between them. The CDR3 DNA reads TGCGCCAGCAGCCAGGGGACTGCACACTTCGGGGATCGTCGGCTGGATACGCAGTATTTT. This codes for CASSQGTAHFGDRRLDTQYF.

This clonotype was counted many times. The rearrangement joins TRBV28 to TRBJ1-3; D is perhaps TRBD1 (5 bases). V was clipped by 6 bases and J by 2 bases, with 14 bases between them. This CDR3 comprises 15 residues. The germline V gene encodes CDR1 MDHEN and CDR2 SYDVKM. The CDR3 sequence: CASSLAGAAGNTIYF. As DNA, the CDR3 is TGTGCCAGCAGCCTGGCCGGGGCAGCTGGAAACACCATATATTTT.

This chain links TRBV20-1 with TRBJ2-3, with a tentative D call TRBD2 (6 bases). V was clipped by 5 bases and J by 0 bases, with 15 bases between them. The CDR3 is 15 amino acids. CDR1 DFQATT and CDR2 SNEGSKA come from the germline V gene (reference sequence). CDR3 loop: CSAGLRRGSTDTQYF. The DNA for the CDR3 is TGCAGTGCTGGGCTGAGACGGGGGAGCACAGATACGCAGTATTTT.

The chain employs TRBV6-5 and TRBJ1-6; 9 positions match TRBD1. Trimming took 1 base from V and 4 from J; bases not matched to a gene: 5. CDR1 and CDR2 from the germline V gene are MNHEY and SVGAGI. The CDR3 covers 17 residues. In nucleotides, the CDR3 is TGTGCCAGCAGTTACTTGGGACAGGGAACATATAATTCACCCCTCCACTTT. Translating gives CASSYLGQGTYNSPLHF.

The J gene is TRBJ2-7, the V gene TRBV7-8; the D gene is possibly TRBD1 (5 bases). CDR1 and CDR2 from the germline V gene are SGHVS and FQNEAQ. The CDR3 length is 14 residues. V was cut by 5 bases and J by 2 bases, with 13 bases left in between. DNA of the CDR3: TGTGCCAGCAGCATAACAGGATCCACCTACGAGCAGTACGTC. Residues: CASSITGSTYEQYV.

This clonotype was observed a few times. The genes are TRBV29-1 and TRBJ1-2; tentative D call: TRBD1 (5 bases). The CDR3 runs 13 residues. Germline V gene sequence: CDR1 SQVTM, CDR2 ANQGSEA. Trimming left V 0 bases short and J 6 bases short, with 11 bases between. CDR3 in DNA: TGCAGCGTTGAAGATGTCACAGGAAATGGCTACACCTTC. This encodes CSVEDVTGNGYTF.

The table lists this clonotype with many counts. The chain couples TRBV7-6 to TRBJ2-7, with a tentative D call TRBD1 (5 bases). Germline-derived CDR1 and CDR2 are SGHVS and FNYEAQ. V gave up 4 bases and J gave up 3 bases, with 10 bases separating them. This CDR3 is built from 13 residues. CDR3 nucleotide sequence: TGTGCCAGCAGCTCCACAACAGGCTACGAGCAGTACTTC. Amino acid sequence: CASSSTTGYEQYF.

This clonotype has at least ten counts. The gene calls are TRBV5-1 and TRBJ1-6; D ambiguous. Germline values: CDR1 SGHRS, CDR2 YFSETQ. V was trimmed by 0 bases and J by 3 bases, leaving 13 bases between them. The CDR3 is made up of 17 amino acids. Written as DNA, the CDR3 is TGCGCCAGCAGCTTGGATGGAGCTTCCGACTATAATTCACCCCTCCACTTT. It specifies CASSLDGASDYNSPLHF.

This chain links TRBV18 with TRBJ1-4; a possible D gene is TRBD1 (6 bases). The CDR3 consists of 16 residues. Trimming stripped 3 bases from V and 7 bases from J, with 18 bases between. The germline V gene encodes CDR1 KGHSH and CDR2 LQKENI. CDR3 sequence (DNA): TGTGCCAGCTCACCCTTCGACCGAACAGGGTTTGAAAAACTGTTTTTT. This codes for CASSPFDRTGFEKLFF.

This sequence joins TRBV7-3 and TRBJ2-1; no definite D call. The length of the CDR3 is 14 residues. Trimming cost V 6 bases and J 0 bases, with 9 bases left between them. From germline, CDR1 is SGHTA and CDR2 FQGTGA. CDR3 amino acids: CASSPYSSYNEQFF. DNA of the CDR3: TGTGCCAGCAGTCCTTACAGCTCCTACAATGAGCAGTTCTTC.

This clonotype occurred many times. J is TRBJ1-4 and V is TRBV7-2; D remains ambiguous. The CDR3 contains 14 residues. V dropped 2 bases and J dropped 0 bases, with 4 bases sitting between them. Germline loops: CDR1 SGHTA, CDR2 FQGNSA. CDR3 DNA: TGTGCCAGCAGCTTAAACCCAACTAATGAAAAACTGTTTTTT. Encoded protein: CASSLNPTNEKLFF.

The chain links TRBV12-3 or TRBV12-4 to TRBJ2-1; 8 nucleotides line up with TRBD1. V lost 1 base to trimming and J lost 1 base; unmatched junction nucleotides: 0. The CDR3 covers 15 residues. CDR3 DNA sequence: TGTGCCAGCAGTTTAGGGGACAGGTCCTACAATGAGCAGTTCTTC. This gives the protein CASSLGDRSYNEQFF.

This clonotype was seen many times. The rearrangement joins TRBV24-1 to TRBJ2-1; 7 bases agree with TRBD1. The junction had 3 bases not matched to a gene; V was cut back by 5 bases and J by 0 bases. The CDR3 totals 15 residues. Germline V gene sequence: CDR1 KGHDR, CDR2 SFDVKD. This chain's CDR3 is CATSGWDSSYNEQFF. In DNA form, the CDR3 reads TGTGCCACCAGTGGTTGGGACAGCTCCTACAATGAGCAGTTCTTC.